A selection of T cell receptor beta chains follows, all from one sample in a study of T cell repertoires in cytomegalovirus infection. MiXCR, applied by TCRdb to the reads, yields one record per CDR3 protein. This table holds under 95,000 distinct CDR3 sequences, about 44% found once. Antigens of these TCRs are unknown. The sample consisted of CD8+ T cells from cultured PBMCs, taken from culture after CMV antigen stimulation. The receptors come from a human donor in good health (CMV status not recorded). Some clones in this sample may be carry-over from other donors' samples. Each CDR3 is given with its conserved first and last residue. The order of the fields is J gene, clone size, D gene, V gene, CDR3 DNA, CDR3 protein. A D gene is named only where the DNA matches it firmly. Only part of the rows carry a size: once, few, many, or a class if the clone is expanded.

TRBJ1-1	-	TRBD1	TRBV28	TGTGCCAGCAGATATCGGCCACAGGGGGGGACTGAAGCTTTCTTT	CASRYRPQGGTEAFF
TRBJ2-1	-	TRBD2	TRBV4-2	TGTGCCAGCAGCCAAGAGAGGCTAGCGGGGGGCTATGAGCAGTTCTTC	CASSQERLAGGYEQFF
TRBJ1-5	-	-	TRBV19	TGTGCCAGTAGTAGGACGTCGGATCAGCCCCAGCATTTT	CASSRTSDQPQHF
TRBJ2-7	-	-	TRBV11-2	TGTGCCAGCAGCCCCAGCAGGGGCTACGAGCAGTACTTC	CASSPSRGYEQYF
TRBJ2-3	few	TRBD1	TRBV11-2	TGTGCCAGCAGCTCCCCCCCGGACAGGACCAGCACAGATACGCAGTATTTT	CASSSPPDRTSTDTQYF
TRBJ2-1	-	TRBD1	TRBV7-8	TGTGCCAGCAGCCTCCAGGGGGATGAGCAGTTCTTC	CASSLQGDEQFF
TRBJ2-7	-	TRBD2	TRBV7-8	TGTGCCAGCAGCCCCCAGGCGGGAGCTCTTAACGAGCAGTACTTC	CASSPQAGALNEQYF
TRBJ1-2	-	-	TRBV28	TGTGCCAGCAGCCCCGTGGAGAATTGGACGGTCTATGGCTACACCTTC	CASSPVENWTVYGYTF
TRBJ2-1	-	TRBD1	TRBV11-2	TGTGCCAGCAGCTCGACAGACAGGGATTCCTACAATGAGCAGTTCTTC	CASSSTDRDSYNEQFF
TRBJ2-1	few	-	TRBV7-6	TGTGCCAGCAGCTTACCAGGGGGAGGGCCGGGCAATGAGCAGTTCTTC	CASSLPGGGPGNEQFF
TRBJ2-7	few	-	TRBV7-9	TGTGCCAGCAGCCTACAGGACCCACGGGCTAGCTCCTACGAGCAGTACTTC	CASSLQDPRASSYEQYF
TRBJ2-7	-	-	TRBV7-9	TGTGCCAGCAGCTTAGCTAGGGGACTCCTGGCCGAGCAGTACTTC	CASSLARGLLAEQYF
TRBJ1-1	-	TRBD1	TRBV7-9	TGTGCCAGCAGCTCAAGACAGGGGGCACCGTGGACTGAAGCTTTCTTT	CASSSRQGAPWTEAFF
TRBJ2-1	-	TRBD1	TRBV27	TGTGCCAGCAGTTTCGGACAGGGGGCGATCGATGAGCAGTTCTTC	CASSFGQGAIDEQFF
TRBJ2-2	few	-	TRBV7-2	TGTGCCAGCAGCCGAGTCGCCGGGGAGCTGTTTTTT	CASSRVAGELFF
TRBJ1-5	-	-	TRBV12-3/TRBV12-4	TGTGCCAGCAGTTTCCACAGGGAGGTGACTCAGCCCCAGCATTTT	CASSFHREVTQPQHF
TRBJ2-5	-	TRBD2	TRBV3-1	TGTGCCAGCAGCCAAGCGACAGCGGGAGGGTACCAAGAGACCCAGTACTTC	CASSQATAGGYQETQYF
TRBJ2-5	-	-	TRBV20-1	TGCAGTGCTAGACGGGCAGGAACCCTAGAGACCCAGTACTTC	CSARRAGTLETQYF
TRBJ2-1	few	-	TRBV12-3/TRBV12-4	TGTGCCAGCGTCGGGGGCCGCGGTGAGCAGTTCTTC	CASVGGRGEQFF
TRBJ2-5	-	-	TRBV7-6	TGTGCCAGCAGCTTAGAGTGGGCAGGGGAGGAGACCCAGTACTTC	CASSLEWAGEETQYF
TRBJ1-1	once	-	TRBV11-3	TGTGCCAGCAGCCCCACAGGGATGGAAACTGAAGCTTTCTTT	CASSPTGMETEAFF
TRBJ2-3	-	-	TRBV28	TGTGCCAGCAGTTCCAGGGGTAAAGATACGCAGTATTTT	CASSSRGKDTQYF
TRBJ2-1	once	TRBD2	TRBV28	TGTGCCAGCAGCCTAGCGGGACAAAGCAATGAGCAGTTCTTC	CASSLAGQSNEQFF
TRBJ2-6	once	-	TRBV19	TGTGCCAGTAGTCCTCAGGGGTGGTCTGGGGCCAACGTCCTGACTTTC	CASSPQGWSGANVLTF
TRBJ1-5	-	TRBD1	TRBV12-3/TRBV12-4	TGTGCCAGCAGCCGGACCAGGGGGAGCAATCAGCCCCAGCATTTT	CASSRTRGSNQPQHF
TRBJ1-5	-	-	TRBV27	TGTGCCAGCAGTTTATGGGTGGGAAATCAGCCCCAGCATTTT	CASSLWVGNQPQHF
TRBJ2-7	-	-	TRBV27	TGTGCCAGCAGGTGGAGAGGGTTCGCCGAGCAGTACTTC	CASRWRGFAEQYF
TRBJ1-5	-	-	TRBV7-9	TGTGCCAGCAGCATAAAATCAGGGTGTCGAAGCAATCAGCCCCAGCATTTT	CASSIKSGCRSNQPQHF
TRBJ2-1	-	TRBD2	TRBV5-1	TGCGCCAGCAGCAAGGGACTAGCGGGAGGATCTTCCAATGAGCAGTTCTTC	CASSKGLAGGSSNEQFF
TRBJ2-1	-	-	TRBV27	TGTGCCAGCAGTGCGAAAAGCAATGAGCAGTTCTTC	CASSAKSNEQFF
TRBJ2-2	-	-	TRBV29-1	TGCAGCGTTTGGGGACAGAACACCGGGGAGCTGTTTTTT	CSVWGQNTGELFF
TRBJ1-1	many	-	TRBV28	TGTGCCAGCAGTAAAAAAGGAAGCTGGATCACTGAAGCTTTCTTT	CASSKKGSWITEAFF
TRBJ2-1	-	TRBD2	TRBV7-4	TGTGCCAGCAGCTCAGCCGTTAGGGTGCGGGAGAGTTACAATGAGCAGTTCTTC	CASSSAVRVRESYNEQFF
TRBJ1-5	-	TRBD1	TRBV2	TGTGCCAGCCCTGGACAGGATAGGGTTAGCAATCAGCCCCAGCATTTT	CASPGQDRVSNQPQHF
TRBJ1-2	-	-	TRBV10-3	TGTGCCATCAGTGAGTTAATAGGGCACTATGGCTACACCTTC	CAISELIGHYGYTF
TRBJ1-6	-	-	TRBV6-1	TGTGCCAGCAGTGACCAGGGCCCATCCTATAATTCACCCCTCCACTTT	CASSDQGPSYNSPLHF
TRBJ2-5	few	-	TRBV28	TGTGCCAGCAGTCCCGGGCAGGAGTACCAAGAGACCCAGTACTTC	CASSPGQEYQETQYF
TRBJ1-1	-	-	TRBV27	TGTGCCAGCAGTTTGGGGGGCAGGGGCGGCCCGAACACTGAAGCTTTCTTT	CASSLGGRGGPNTEAFF
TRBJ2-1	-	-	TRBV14	TGTGCCAGCAGCCCCCTAATTCGAGTAGGCTACAATGAGCAGTTCTTC	CASSPLIRVGYNEQFF
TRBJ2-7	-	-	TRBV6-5	TGTGCCAGCCGAATTCTACAAAGGACAGCCGCCTACGAGCAGTACTTC	CASRILQRTAAYEQYF
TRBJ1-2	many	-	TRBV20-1	TGCAGTGCTAGTTTCATGAGGGACGGTTTTCGGGGCTACACCTTC	CSASFMRDGFRGYTF
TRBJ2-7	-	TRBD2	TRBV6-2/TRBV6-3	TGTGTCAGCAGATCCGGGACTAGCGGGGGGCACTACGAGCAGTACTTC	CVSRSGTSGGHYEQYF
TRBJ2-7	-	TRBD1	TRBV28	TGTGCCAGCAGTTTATTAAGACAGGGATCCCCCTACGAGCAGTACTTC	CASSLLRQGSPYEQYF
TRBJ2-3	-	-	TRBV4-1	TGCGCCAGCAGCCAAGGGGGTTACACAGATACGCAGTATTTT	CASSQGGYTDTQYF
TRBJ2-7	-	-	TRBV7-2	TGTGCCAGCAGCTTGGGGCTCCGCTACGAGCAGTACTTC	CASSLGLRYEQYF
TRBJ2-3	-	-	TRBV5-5	TGTGCCAGCAGCTTGAACTCGGGGGAGTGGGGGACAGATACGCAGTATTTT	CASSLNSGEWGTDTQYF
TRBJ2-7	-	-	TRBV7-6	TGTGCCAGCAGCCCGGGTCTCGAGCAGTACTTC	CASSPGLEQYF